The 27 T cell receptor beta chains below come from one sample, sequenced in a study of blood T cell repertoires in COVID-19 (dated by TCRdb to about 2020). Library creation used the immunoSEQ multiplex PCR assay. The source is immuneACCESS, and TCRdb retained only in-frame sequences with V and J called. Part of the clones is not carried over; for the studies checked, unresolved V genes explain less than half of this, and the remainder is unexplained. In all, the sample holds about 40,000 clones, and roughly 88% of those were seen once. The ten largest clones take up 2% to 2.5% of the sample. Source material: peripheral blood. These receptor sequences come from a human donor in a cohort sampled during active COVID-19.

The chain couples TRBV2 to TRBJ2-1; D not certain. V was pared by 6 bases and J by 1 base, with 4 bases between. The germline V gene encodes CDR1 SNHLY and CDR2 FYNNEI. CDR3 length equals 12 residues. The DNA for the CDR3 is TGTGCCAGCAGCCCTTCCTACAATGAGCAGTTCTTC. Translated: CASSPSYNEQFF.

This chain links TRBV4-1 with TRBJ1-2; D ambiguous. V lost 3 bases and J 8 bases, leaving 13 bases between the germline ends. Per the germline V gene, CDR1 is MGHRA and CDR2 is YSYEKL. CDR3 size: 13 residues. CDR3 protein: CASSQVPLRGYTF. CDR3 nucleotide sequence: TGCGCCAGCAGCCAGGTACCCCTCCGGGGCTACACCTTC.

V usage is TRBV18 and J usage is TRBJ2-1; TRBD2 matches 7 bases. The CDR3 length is 15 residues. Germline V gene lookup returns CDR1 KGHSH and CDR2 LQKENI. The trim removed 6 bases at V and 0 bases at J, leaving 5 bases unmatched. The CDR3 here is CASSGRGNSYNEQFF. The CDR3 nucleotides read TGTGCCAGCTCCGGGCGGGGGAACTCCTACAATGAGCAGTTCTTC.

The V and J genes are TRBV27 and TRBJ1-2; D remains ambiguous. The V gene's germline CDR1 is MNHEY and CDR2 SMNVEV (reference sequence). With 6 bases removed from V and 4 bases from J, the gap between germline ends came to 15 bases. The CDR3 covers 14 residues. The CDR3 bases are TGTGCCAGCAGGGACCGAGGGCCCCTCTATGGCTACACCTTC. It is translated as CASRDRGPLYGYTF.

V is TRBV7-9 and J is TRBJ1-4; weak D call: TRBD1 (5 bases). This CDR3 is built from 14 residues. The V gene's germline CDR1 is SEHNR and CDR2 FQNEAQ (reference sequence). Trimming took off 2 bases at V and 8 bases at J, with 12 bases between the two ends. The CDR3 nucleotides are TGTGCCAGCAGCTTATCGGCAGGGAAGGAAAAACTGTTTTTT. Translating gives CASSLSAGKEKLFF.

The chain carries TRBV27 and TRBJ2-3; the D gene is possibly TRBD2 (5 bases). Trimming left V 5 bases short and J 14 bases short, with 20 bases between. The CDR3 length is 13 residues. Germline V gives CDR1 MNHEY, CDR2 SMNVEV (reference sequence). The CDR3 sequence: CASSPSQLGSWYF. CDR3 DNA: TGTGCCAGCAGTCCATCCCAACTAGGGTCGTGGTATTTT.

This clone has a single count. J is TRBJ2-3 and V is TRBV5-1; the D is unclear. CDR1 is SGHRS, CDR2 YFSETQ, per germline. The CDR3 extends over 15 amino acids. V lost 1 base and J 2 bases, leaving 11 bases between the germline ends. CDR3 bases: TGCGCCAGCAGCTTGTTGGGCATTTTCACAGATACGCAGTATTTT. Its protein product is CASSLLGIFTDTQYF.

This clone was found once. V gene TRBV7-9 combines with J gene TRBJ1-1; D perhaps matches TRBD1 (6 bases). Trimming removed 0 bases from V and 11 bases from J, with 13 bases in between. The germline V gene has CDR1 SEHNR and CDR2 FQNEAQ (reference sequence). This CDR3 has 13 residues. The CDR3 region is CASSLALGQSAFF. In nucleotides, the CDR3 is TGTGCCAGCAGCTTAGCTTTAGGACAGTCGGCTTTCTTT.

The chain uses TRBV28 and TRBJ2-7; 13 bases map to TRBD2. V trimming: 6 bases; J trimming: 8 bases; junction bases outside the gene matches: 13. CDR3 length: 16 residues. Germline CDR1 is MDHEN and CDR2 is SYDVKM. In nucleotides, the CDR3 is TGTGCCAGCAGCCCCTGGACTAGCGGGGGCCTTCTTCAGCAGTACTTC. Protein product: CASSPWTSGGLLQQYF.

The chain employs TRBV6-5 and TRBJ2-3, with D perhaps TRBD1 (8 bases). The CDR3 contains 13 residues. The germline V gene encodes CDR1 MNHEY and CDR2 SVGAGI. V dropped 11 bases and J dropped 2 bases, with 14 bases sitting between them. DNA of the CDR3: TGTGCCGGGGGGGACAGGCACACAGATACGCAGTATTTT. It yields the protein CAGGDRHTDTQYF.

V is TRBV10-1 and J is TRBJ2-1; TRBD2 aligns across 9 bases. J lost 8 bases, V lost 2 bases, and 10 bases had no gene match. Germline CDR1 reads WNHNN; CDR2 reads SYGVQD (reference sequence). The CDR3 sequence is 16 residues long. The CDR3 loop reads CASSEAGAGGLYEQFF. CDR3 sequence (DNA): TGCGCCAGCAGTGAGGCGGGCGCGGGGGGGCTCTATGAGCAGTTCTTC.

V usage is TRBV21-1 and J usage is TRBJ2-4; TRBD2 is taken as the D call from the table, unchecked against the DNA. TRBV21-1 is annotated as a pseudogene. The CDR3 totals 19 residues. As DNA, the CDR3 is TGTGCCAGCAGCAAAAGGAACAGGGAGGGAAGGGACGCCAAAAACATTCAGTACTTC. It encodes CASSKRNREGRDAKNIQYF.

The V and J genes are TRBV6-1 and TRBJ1-2; 8 bases match TRBD1. J was trimmed by 8 bases and V by 2 bases; bases with no gene match: 4. The length of the CDR3 is 13 residues. Germline assignment: CDR1 MNHNS and CDR2 SASEGT. Here the CDR3 reads CASSEFSGGGYTF. CDR3 bases: TGTGCCAGCAGTGAATTCTCAGGGGGCGGCTACACCTTC.

This rearrangement joins TRBV6-5 to TRBJ2-3, with D tentatively TRBD2 (6 bases). The V end was cut by 5 bases, the J end by 1 base, with 13 bases between. The CDR3 extends over 15 amino acids. Germline V gene lookup returns CDR1 MNHEY and CDR2 SVGAGI. This CDR3 reads CASSPSGLGTDTQYF. CDR3 coding DNA: TGTGCCAGCAGTCCAAGCGGGTTGGGCACAGATACGCAGTATTTT.

The chain employs TRBV5-1 and TRBJ2-5, with TRBD2 matching over 7 bases. This CDR3 is 15 amino acids long. V shed 4 bases and J 5 bases; nucleotides not matched to a gene: 11. Germline assignment: CDR1 SGHRS and CDR2 YFSETQ. This CDR3 reads CASSASGAWGETQYF. In nucleotides, the CDR3 is TGCGCCAGCAGCGCCAGCGGGGCCTGGGGGGAGACCCAGTACTTC. Complete variable domain (other parts from reference TRBV5-1 and TRBJ2-5): KAGVTQTPRYLIKTRGQQVTLSCSPISGHRSVSWYQQTPGQGLQFLFEYFSETQRNKGNFPGRFSGRQFSNSRSEMNVSTLELGDSALYLCASSASGAWGETQYFGPGTRLLVL.

The chain carries TRBV11-2 and TRBJ2-7; TRBD1 matches 9 bases. V lost 1 base, J lost 3 bases, and 4 bases stayed unmatched. This CDR3 spans 15 amino acids. Looked up from germline, CDR1 is SGHAT and CDR2 is FQNNGV. DNA of the CDR3: TGTGCCAGCAGCTTAGGTGGACAGGGGTACTACGAGCAGTACTTC. As protein: CASSLGGQGYYEQYF.

The V and J genes are TRBV28 and TRBJ1-2; maybe TRBD1 (6 bases). Trimming removed 3 bases from V and 2 bases from J, with 13 bases in between. CDR3 length: 15 amino acids. Germline loops: CDR1 MDHEN, CDR2 SYDVKM. The CDR3 bases are TGTGCCAGCAGTTTCCCCAGCCAGGGGAACTATGGCTACACCTTC. Encoded protein: CASSFPSQGNYGYTF.

The J gene is TRBJ1-1, the V gene TRBV2, with TRBD1 matching 10 bases. Germline lookup yields CDR1 SNHLY and CDR2 FYNNEI. The CDR3 has 14 residues. V trimming: 6 bases; J trimming: 4 bases; junction bases outside the gene matches: 5. CDR3 loop: CASSPWDRGTEAFF. As DNA, the CDR3 is TGTGCCAGCAGCCCCTGGGACAGGGGCACTGAAGCTTTCTTT.

The chain has TRBV3-1 (or the pseudogene TRBV3-2) and TRBJ1-2, with TRBD1 as a possible D gene (5 bases). The CDR3 loop spans 17 amino acids. Per germline, CDR1 LGHDT and CDR2 YNNKEL (reference sequence). V gave up 2 bases and J gave up 1 base, with 17 bases separating them. The chain's CDR3 is CASSQRPGGLVNYGYTF. Written as DNA, the CDR3 is TGTGCCAGCAGCCAAAGGCCCGGGGGGTTAGTTAACTATGGCTACACCTTC.

The chain uses TRBV10-3 and TRBJ2-1; 9 nucleotides line up with TRBD1. The CDR3 covers 15 residues. Germline CDR1 is ENHRY and CDR2 is SYGVKD. Trimming took 0 bases from V and 7 from J; bases not matched to a gene: 4. The CDR3 sequence is CAISESLQGANEQFF. The CDR3 nucleotides read TGTGCCATCAGTGAGTCGCTACAGGGGGCGAATGAGCAGTTCTTC.

The gene calls are TRBV18 and TRBJ1-1; D is unresolved. CDR3 length equals 11 residues. Germline V gives CDR1 KGHSH, CDR2 LQKENI. Trimming cost V 5 bases and J 3 bases, with 4 bases left between them. CDR3 nucleotides: TGTGCCAGCTCAGGCTACACTGAAGCTTTCTTT. Translation gives CASSGYTEAFF. Combining the CDR3 with reference TRBV18 and TRBJ1-1 gives the whole variable domain NAGVMQNPRHLVRRRGQEARLRCSPMKGHSHVYWYRQLPEEGLKFMVYLQKENIIDESGMPKERFSAEFPKEGPSILRIQQVVRGDSAAYFCASSGYTEAFFGQGTRLTVV.

This clone has a handful of counts. This chain links TRBV10-2 with TRBJ1-5, with 8 bases that match TRBD1. The junction had 4 bases not matched to a gene; V was cut back by 3 bases and J by 6 bases. This CDR3 has 14 amino acids. Germline CDR1 reads WSHSY; CDR2 reads SAAADI. The chain's CDR3 is CASSETGGGQPQHF. The CDR3 DNA reads TGCGCCAGCAGTGAAACAGGGGGGGGTCAGCCCCAGCATTTT.

The chain's CDR3 is CASSARQGLNTGELFF. The CDR3, as DNA: TGTGCCAGCAGCGCCCGACAGGGATTGAACACCGGGGAGCTGTTTTTT. The J gene is TRBJ2-2, the V gene TRBV5-8; 7 bases line up with TRBD1. Germline CDR1 is SGHTS and CDR2 is YDEGEE. The CDR3 totals 16 residues. Germline trimming cut 4 bases from V and 1 base from J; bases unmatched to any gene: 7.

V gene TRBV12-3 or TRBV12-4 combines with J gene TRBJ1-4, with 9 bases aligning to TRBD1. The CDR3 contains 13 residues. V dropped 3 bases and J dropped 10; count of bases not matched to a gene: 3. The DNA of the CDR3 is TGTGCCAGCAGTTTGGGACAGGGTGGAAAACTGTTTTTT. Residues: CASSLGQGGKLFF.

The chain couples TRBV6-6 to TRBJ2-1; TRBD2 agrees at 8 bases. The V gene end was trimmed by 5 bases and the J gene end by 4 bases; junction bases not matched to a gene: 19. The CDR3 is 19 amino acids. Per germline, CDR1 MNHNY and CDR2 SVGAGI (reference sequence). The CDR3 here is CASSLPTPGLGIGYNEQFF. CDR3 sequence (DNA): TGTGCCAGCAGTCTACCCACCCCGGGACTAGGGATTGGTTACAATGAGCAGTTCTTC.

The chain carries TRBV15 and TRBJ1-1; D gene uncertain. Trimming pared 6 bases from V and 6 bases from J, leaving 17 bases between. Germline CDR1 and CDR2: LNHNV and YYDKDF (reference sequence). The CDR3 loop spans 14 amino acids. The CDR3 sequence: CATRQFSETSEAFF. CDR3 bases: TGTGCCACCAGGCAGTTCTCGGAGACCTCTGAAGCTTTCTTT.

The chain uses TRBV5-1 and TRBJ2-5, with 9 bases matching TRBD1. The CDR3 consists of 13 residues. Unmatched junction bases numbered 7, after V lost 4 bases and J lost 9 bases. Germline V gives CDR1 SGHRS, CDR2 YFSETQ. The CDR3 sequence is CASSPGQGQAQYF. Here the CDR3 DNA reads TGCGCCAGCAGCCCCGGACAGGGGCAGGCCCAGTACTTC. Based on the CDR3 plus reference TRBV5-1 and TRBJ2-5, the full variable domain is KAGVTQTPRYLIKTRGQQVTLSCSPISGHRSVSWYQQTPGQGLQFLFEYFSETQRNKGNFPGRFSGRQFSNSRSEMNVSTLELGDSALYLCASSPGQGQAQYFGPGTRLLVL.